Below, 28 T cell receptor beta chains from the same sample are listed, as sequenced in a study of T-cell memory formation after mild COVID-19. One entry per CDR3 protein results from TCRdb running MiXCR on the 5' RACE reads. In the table there are roughly 340,000 distinct CDR3 sequences, 20% of which are singletons. Sample: PBMCs or a T cell subset sorted from them (not recorded which). The receptors were gathered from a young man who had mild COVID-19 (a few samples of this study predate the infection). Cell type and time point are not known.

The genes are TRBV27 and TRBJ2-6, with D maybe TRBD1 (5 bases). V shed 5 bases and J shed 1 base, with 9 bases lying between them. CDR3 length equals 15 residues. Germline values: CDR1 MNHEY, CDR2 SMNVEV (reference sequence). The CDR3 loop reads CASSPSGSGANVLTF. The DNA of the CDR3 is TGTGCCAGCAGTCCCTCAGGGTCTGGGGCCAACGTCCTGACTTTC.

This chain links TRBV12-3 or TRBV12-4 with TRBJ2-5; 7 bases are a match to TRBD1. The V and J ends lost 9 bases and 5 bases, in that order; junction bases with no gene match: 12. The CDR3 is 14 amino acids. CDR3 coding DNA: TGTGCCAGTCGTGACAGGGATGGGCGGGAGACCCAGTACTTC. It codes for CASRDRDGRETQYF.

The chain uses TRBV7-6 and TRBJ2-3; tentatively, D is TRBD2 (5 bases). CDR1 and CDR2 (germline): SGHVS, FNYEAQ. With 5 bases removed from V and 12 bases from J, the gap between germline ends came to 12 bases. The CDR3 extends over 11 amino acids. The CDR3 sequence: CASSSSTSQYF. In nucleotides, the CDR3 is TGTGCCAGCAGCAGTAGCACTAGTCAGTATTTT.

This clonotype was seen a few times. The gene calls are TRBV6-2 or TRBV6-3 and TRBJ2-7; D may be TRBD1 (6 bases). CDR1 is MNHEY, CDR2 SVGEGT, per germline. V was clipped by 0 bases and J by 2 bases, with 11 bases between them. The CDR3 length is 15 residues. The CDR3 DNA reads as TGTGCCAGCAGTTACTCGCCAGGGGCCGCCTACGAGCAGTACGTC. This encodes CASSYSPGAAYEQYV.

The chain combines TRBV4-3 with TRBJ1-1, with 9 bases aligning to TRBD1. Trimming cost V 4 bases and J 11 bases; bases outside gene matches: 8. CDR1 LGHNA and CDR2 YSLEER come from the germline V gene. The CDR3 covers 13 residues. CDR3 amino acids: CASSRNRGREAFF. The CDR3, as DNA: TGCGCCAGCAGCCGGAACAGGGGGCGCGAGGCTTTCTTT.

The chain recombines TRBV18 with TRBJ1-5; 7 nucleotides agree with TRBD1. In germline, CDR1 is KGHSH, CDR2 LQKENI. Trimming took 3 bases from V and 3 from J; bases not matched to a gene: 14. CDR3 length equals 18 residues. The CDR3 DNA sequence: TGTGCCAGCTCACCCCCGGGGAACAGGGGACTCCACAATCAGCCCCAGCATTTT. Its protein is CASSPPGNRGLHNQPQHF.

This clonotype turned up a few times. This rearrangement joins TRBV4-1 to TRBJ2-3; D is ambiguous. This CDR3 contains 15 residues. Deletions cut 0 bases from V and 0 bases from J, with 7 bases between. Germline assignment: CDR1 MGHRA and CDR2 YSYEKL. This CDR3 is CASSQELRSTDTQYF. CDR3 sequence (DNA): TGCGCCAGCAGCCAAGAACTACGGAGCACAGATACGCAGTATTTT.

This clonotype was seen a few times. This chain uses TRBV18 with TRBJ2-3, with 9 bases fitting TRBD1. This CDR3 is built from 16 residues. The V and J ends lost 3 bases and 3 bases, in that order; junction bases with no gene match: 7. CDR1 and CDR2 (germline): KGHSH, LQKENI. CDR3 region: CASSPLDRGVTDTQYF. In DNA form, the CDR3 reads TGTGCCAGCTCACCCCTTGACAGGGGGGTAACAGATACGCAGTATTTT. Based on the CDR3 plus reference TRBV18 and TRBJ2-3, the full variable domain is NAGVMQNPRHLVRRRGQEARLRCSPMKGHSHVYWYRQLPEEGLKFMVYLQKENIIDESGMPKERFSAEFPKEGPSILRIQQVVRGDSAAYFCASSPLDRGVTDTQYFGPGTRLTVL.

V and J are TRBV24-1 and TRBJ2-6; D gene ambiguous. The germline CDR1 and CDR2 sequences are KGHDR and SFDVKD. The CDR3 covers 14 residues. V was shortened by 7 bases and J by 0 bases, with 6 bases between the two germline ends. The CDR3 DNA is TGTGCCACCAGCACAAGCTCTGGGGCCAACGTCCTGACTTTC. Translation: CATSTSSGANVLTF.

The chain joins TRBV6-4 to TRBJ2-1; 8 nucleotides align to TRBD1. The CDR3 contains 14 residues. The germline gives CDR1 MRHNA, CDR2 SNTAGT. The J segment lost 6 bases and the V segment lost 4 bases, leaving 5 bases of the junction unmatched. The CDR3 bases are TGTGCCAGCAGTGGCTTGGGACAGGCCAATGAGCAGTTCTTC. The encoded protein is CASSGLGQANEQFF.

The V and J genes are TRBV28 and TRBJ2-7; D gene ambiguous. The CDR3 is made up of 13 amino acids. CDR1 is MDHEN and CDR2 is SYDVKM in the germline V gene. Trimming cost V 6 bases and J 1 base, with 10 bases left between them. CDR3: CASRNLVSYEQYV. The CDR3 coding sequence is TGTGCCAGCAGGAACCTAGTATCCTACGAGCAGTACGTC.

The rearrangement uses TRBV15 and TRBJ2-7, with a tentative D call TRBD1 (5 bases). Per germline, CDR1 LNHNV and CDR2 YYDKDF (reference sequence). V lost 5 bases, J lost 2 bases, and 16 bases lay in between. CDR3 length equals 15 residues. CDR3 coding DNA: TGTGCCACCAGCGCCGACAGAGATACAACCTACGAGCAGTACTTC. It encodes CATSADRDTTYEQYF.

V gene TRBV6-5 combines with J gene TRBJ1-5; D is uncertain. CDR3 length: 15 amino acids. Germline V gene sequence: CDR1 MNHEY, CDR2 SVGAGI. V was clipped by 4 bases and J by 2 bases, with 12 bases between them. CDR3 in amino acids: CASSSGPTGNQPQHF. The CDR3 region has the DNA TGTGCCAGCAGTTCCGGACCTACGGGCAATCAGCCCCAGCATTTT.

This chain uses TRBV7-6 with TRBJ2-5, with 8 bases identical to TRBD1. This CDR3 region has 16 residues. Unmatched junction bases numbered 8, after V lost 4 bases and J lost 1 base. Germline CDR1 SGHVS, CDR2 FNYEAQ. As DNA, the CDR3 is TGTGCCAGCAGCTCATGGACAGGGAAAATCCAAGAGACCCAGTACTTC. It specifies CASSSWTGKIQETQYF.

This chain links TRBV7-2 with TRBJ2-7; D is unresolved. The CDR3 extends over 14 amino acids. Trimming pared 1 base from V and 2 bases from J, leaving 9 bases between. Germline CDR1 and CDR2: SGHTA and FQGNSA. The CDR3 coding sequence is TGTGCCAGCAGCTTAGGGGGATTCGCCTACGAGCAGTACTTC. Translation: CASSLGGFAYEQYF.

The rearrangement links TRBV24-1 to TRBJ2-1; 7 bases fit TRBD2. CDR1 KGHDR and CDR2 SFDVKD come from the germline V gene. J was trimmed by 0 bases and V by 3 bases; bases with no gene match: 4. The CDR3 covers 16 residues. The CDR3: CATSDPGGPSYNEQFF. CDR3 sequence (DNA): TGTGCCACCAGTGATCCGGGGGGTCCCTCCTACAATGAGCAGTTCTTC.

This clonotype was seen a few times. The chain is built from TRBV6-5 and TRBJ1-1; D is possibly TRBD1 (5 bases). The V gene lost 5 bases and the J gene lost 6 bases, with 10 bases spanning the gap. Germline CDR1 and CDR2: MNHEY and SVGAGI. The CDR3 sequence is 12 residues long. CDR3 loop: CASSRPGSEAFF. In DNA, the CDR3 is TGTGCCAGCAGTCGACCAGGGTCTGAAGCTTTCTTT.

About this clonotype: At one end, the junction sequence differs from germline, possibly due to a read error. This chain joins TRBV2 and TRBJ2-2, with 8 bases fitting TRBD2. The CDR3 is made up of 15 amino acids. Germline V lookup: CDR1 SNHLY, CDR2 FYNNEI. CDR3 sequence: CASSESGGHTVELFF. The CDR3 DNA sequence: TGTGCCAGCAGTGAATCGGGGGGGCACACCGTGGAGCTGTTTTTT.

This clonotype was found a few times. The chain couples TRBV7-2 to TRBJ2-5; TRBD2 matches at 11 bases. The CDR3 loop spans 16 amino acids. Germline V lookup: CDR1 SGHTA, CDR2 FQGNSA. J gave up 6 bases and V 5 bases, and 11 bases lay outside the gene matches. Written as DNA, the CDR3 is TGTGCCAGCAGCCAGTCACGATCTAGCGGGGGGCAGACCCAGTACTTC. This encodes CASSQSRSSGGQTQYF.

V usage is TRBV21-1 and J usage is TRBJ2-3; the listed D gene, TRBD1, was not tested against the DNA. TRBV21-1 is shown as a pseudogene. The CDR3 has 19 amino acids. This CDR3 reads CASSEAGSGRGTDGDTQYF. CDR3 bases: TGTGCCAGCAGCGAGGCGGGGTCCGGGCGGGGTACCGATGGAGATACGCAGTATTTT.

This clonotype was picked up a small number of times. The gene calls are TRBV5-8 and TRBJ1-2; tentatively, D is TRBD1 (5 bases). V dropped 0 bases and J dropped 8 bases, with 14 bases sitting between them. Germline CDR1 is SGHTS and CDR2 is YDEGEE. The CDR3 covers 14 residues. For the CDR3, the DNA is TGTGCCAGCAGCTTGGGCAGGGATCTCGGAGGCTACACCTTC. Residues: CASSLGRDLGGYTF.

This rearrangement joins TRBV28 to TRBJ1-3; D unclear. V lost 6 bases, J lost 7 bases, and 7 bases lay in between. This CDR3 region has 11 residues. CDR1 and CDR2 (germline): MDHEN, SYDVKM. The CDR3 region has the DNA TGTGCCAGCAGCGGGGAGAACACCATATATTTT. Encoded protein: CASSGENTIYF.

This clonotype was seen a few times. This chain links TRBV10-3 with TRBJ2-1; D is ambiguous. Trimming shortened V by 8 bases and J by 3 bases, and 8 bases separated the two germline ends. Germline CDR1 is ENHRY and CDR2 is SYGVKD. This CDR3 contains 12 residues. The CDR3 is CAIGDNYNEQFF. CDR3 nucleotide sequence: TGTGCCATCGGCGACAACTACAATGAGCAGTTCTTC.

This clonotype was observed a handful of times. This chain links TRBV5-6 with TRBJ2-1; D not certain. Germline CDR1 reads SGHDT; CDR2 reads YYEEEE. The CDR3 has 16 amino acids. Trimming shortened V by 4 bases and J by 2 bases, and 16 bases separated the two germline ends. The CDR3 nucleotides are TGTGCCAGCAGCCGAGTGACGTGGAGCACCTACAATGAGCAGTTCTTC. As protein: CASSRVTWSTYNEQFF. Full variable domain (rest looked up from reference TRBV5-6 and TRBJ2-1): DAGVTQSPTHLIKTRGQQVTLRCSPKSGHDTVSWYQQALGQGPQFIFQYYEEEERQRGNFPDRFSGHQFPNYSSELNVNALLLGDSALYLCASSRVTWSTYNEQFFGPGTRLTVL.

CDR3 amino acids: CASSPGGGGGVNTEAFF. The DNA of the CDR3 is TGTGCCAGCTCACCCGGGGGAGGTGGAGGAGTTAACACTGAAGCTTTCTTT. The V and J genes are TRBV18 and TRBJ1-1; a weak D match, TRBD1 (5 bases). Germline CDR1 KGHSH, CDR2 LQKENI. V dropped 3 bases and J dropped 2 bases, with 19 bases sitting between them. The CDR3 has 17 amino acids.

The table lists this clonotype with a few counts. The chain links TRBV6-2 or TRBV6-3 to TRBJ2-2; D remains ambiguous. V shed 6 bases and J shed 7 bases, with 15 bases lying between them. Germline loops: CDR1 MNHEY, CDR2 SVGEGT. This CDR3 comprises 14 residues. CDR3 coding DNA: TGTGCCAGCAGCCACCGACCGGGCAGCGGGGAGCTGTTTTTT. Translating it yields CASSHRPGSGELFF.

This clonotype occurred once. This chain uses TRBV9 with TRBJ2-3; D gene uncertain. CDR3 size: 14 residues. Between the trimmed V and J ends, which lost 1 base and 0 bases, there was a span of 6 bases. Germline lookup yields CDR1 SGDLS and CDR2 YYNGEE. CDR3 amino acids: CASSVLASTDTQYF. The DNA of the CDR3 is TGTGCCAGCAGCGTACTCGCTAGCACAGATACGCAGTATTTT.

There are a few counts of this clonotype. This chain connects TRBV3-1 to TRBJ2-2; D is uncertain. CDR3 length: 16 residues. V was pared by 4 bases and J by 4 bases, with 16 bases between. Germline assignment: CDR1 LGHDT and CDR2 YNNKEL (reference sequence). The CDR3 is CASSPHTPTITGELFF. The CDR3 nucleotides read TGTGCCAGCAGCCCACACACGCCGACGATCACCGGGGAGCTGTTTTTT.